The clone carrying this TCR beta chain was seen a handful of times. The CDR3 totals 12 residues. The ends were cut back, 10 bases at V and 5 bases at J, with 14 bases in the middle. The germline CDR1 and CDR2 sequences are LNHDA and SQIVND (reference sequence). The data were obtained in a study of OX40 agonist ivuxolimab in advanced cancers. A history of autoimmune disease or systemic immunosuppression excluded patients. Some clones are missing from TCRdb's copy, which holds only in-frame ones; the method was immunoSEQ multiplex PCR. The sample records tens of thousands of clones, over 80% being singletons.

The sequence was obtained from an adult with an advanced solid tumor such as melanoma, head and neck, liver or kidney cancer. This chain links TRBV19 with TRBJ2-5; a weak D match, TRBD2 (6 bases). Sequencing was performed on CD4+ or CD8+ T cells sorted from blood, taken in a trial of the OX40 agonist ivuxolimab. CDR3: CATRTGEETQYF. CDR3 DNA sequence: TGTGCCACTCGGACGGGGGAGGAGACCCAGTACTTC.